Sequencing of this T cell receptor (beta chain) was carried out in a study of Ad26.COV2.S vaccination and SARS-CoV-2 variants. Whole-study context: A COV1001 Ad26.COV2.S trial-arm participant provided the sample.

In regard to this clone: Its antigen remains unidentified.

As for treatment: around 19 received Ad26.COV2.S at low or high dose, single or two shots; a few received placebo; per-sample allocation not given. Material that was analyzed had been drawn on day 63 after the first vaccine or placebo injection. Trimming at V came to 6 bases and at J to 4 bases, leaving 7 bases not matched to a gene. The CDR3 has 14 residues. Germline assignment: CDR1 MGHRA and CDR2 YSYEKL. Overall study findings and caveats: Substantial breadth was reported for post-vaccination spike-specific CD8+ and CD4+ T cells.

This table comes from immunoSEQ multiplex PCR, and its TCRdb copy is limited to in-frame clones, with some not included. Altogether hundreds of thousands of clones are present, more than 75% being singletons, with the ten largest covering approximately 3.6%. The source was peripheral blood, collected in a trial of Ad26.COV2.S vaccine versus placebo. The receptor's source is a person between 18 and 65 years old who received the Ad26.COV2.S COVID-19 vaccine or a placebo. The V call is TRBV4-1, the J call TRBJ1-1; 8 nucleotides agree with TRBD1. The CDR3 DNA reads as TGCGCCAGCAGGCCCCCAGGGGGCTCCACTGAAGCTTTCTTT. Protein sequence: CASRPPGGSTEAFF.